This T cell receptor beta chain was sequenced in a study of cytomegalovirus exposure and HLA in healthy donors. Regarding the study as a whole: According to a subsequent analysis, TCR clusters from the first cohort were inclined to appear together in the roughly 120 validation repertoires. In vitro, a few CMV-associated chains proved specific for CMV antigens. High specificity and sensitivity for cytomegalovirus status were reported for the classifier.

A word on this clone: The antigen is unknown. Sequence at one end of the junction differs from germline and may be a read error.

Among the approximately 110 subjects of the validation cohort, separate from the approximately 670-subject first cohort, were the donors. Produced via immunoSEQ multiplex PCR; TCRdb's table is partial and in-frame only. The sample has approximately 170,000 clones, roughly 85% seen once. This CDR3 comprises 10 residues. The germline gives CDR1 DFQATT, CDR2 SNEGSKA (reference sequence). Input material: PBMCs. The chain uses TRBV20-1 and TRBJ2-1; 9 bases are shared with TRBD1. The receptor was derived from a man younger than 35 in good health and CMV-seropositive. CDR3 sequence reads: CSALVDRGIF. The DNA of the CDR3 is TGCAGTGCTCTTGTCGACAGGGGGATCTTC.